This T cell receptor beta chain was found in a study of T-cell memory formation after mild COVID-19. Study results and caveats: In pre-infection memory, a portion of responding clones appeared, which suggested that cross-reactive memory joined.

V lost 3 bases and J lost 1; bases outside the gene matches: 17. The germline CDR1 and CDR2 sequences are SGHTA and FQGNSA. The CDR3 extends over 21 amino acids. The TCR alpha and TCR beta cDNA libraries, bearing sample barcodes and UMIs, were generated by 5'RACE using constant-segment primers. In TCRdb, the 5' RACE reads were re-called with MiXCR into one record per CDR3 protein. Of 300,000 to 350,000 distinct CDR3 sequences detected, around 15% appear once; the ten largest clones hold 20% to 25%. Concerning this clonotype itself: Antigen: not known.

Sequencing used PBMCs or a T cell subset sorted from them (not recorded which). The V call is TRBV7-2, the J call TRBJ2-1, with 11 bases identical to TRBD2. This sequence originates from a man in his late teens or twenties who had mild COVID-19 (a few samples of this study predate the infection). Cell type and time point are not known. The CDR3 reads CASSLAANSGGAPLSYNEQFF. Written as DNA, the CDR3 is TGTGCCAGCAGCTTGGCAGCTAATAGCGGGGGGGCCCCTTTGTCCTACAATGAGCAGTTCTTC.